The 13 T cell receptor beta chains below all came from one sample that was sequenced in a study of blood T cells in healthy people across ages. With a J-beta primer mix and a sample-barcoded 5' primer, a second PCR ran about 6 to 11 cycles. Via MiXCR, TCRdb re-called the 5' RACE reads, giving one row per CDR3 protein. The repertoire holds 1.5 million to 2 million distinct CDR3 sequences, with 28% as singletons. Specimen: blood. The receptors stem from a woman in her 30s in good health.

This clonotype was recorded a few times. The V call is TRBV7-9, the J call TRBJ2-1; D might be TRBD2 (6 bases). The CDR3 is 16 residues long. Trimming took 6 bases from V and 7 from J, leaving 22 bases between them. Germline loops: CDR1 SEHNR, CDR2 FQNEAQ (reference sequence). Written as DNA, the CDR3 is TGTGCCAGCAGGCGCCACTTAGCGGAGATAAATAATGAGCAGTTCTTC. Protein sequence: CASRRHLAEINNEQFF.

The table lists this clonotype with many counts. The genes are TRBV28 and TRBJ2-5; 8 bases agree with TRBD1. The ends lost 5 bases at V and 2 bases at J; junction bases unmatched: 7. Germline CDR1 and CDR2: MDHEN and SYDVKM. The CDR3 runs to 15 residues. The CDR3: CASSRRQGNQETQYF. CDR3 DNA sequence: TGTGCCAGCAGTAGGCGACAGGGGAATCAAGAGACCCAGTACTTC.

The V gene is TRBV20-1, the J gene TRBJ2-3; TRBD2 might be the D (6 bases). This CDR3 has 15 residues. Deletions cut 1 base from V and 5 bases from J, with 16 bases between. Germline V lookup: CDR1 DFQATT, CDR2 SNEGSKA (reference sequence). As DNA, the CDR3 is TGCAGTGCTAGAGGGCGGGGAGGTGGGCAAGATACGCAGTATTTT. Translation: CSARGRGGGQDTQYF.

V and J are TRBV29-1 and TRBJ1-3; D is possibly TRBD1 (6 bases). The CDR3 length is 13 residues. V lost 3 bases to trimming and J lost 4 bases, with 10 bases between them. CDR1 and CDR2 from the germline V gene are SQVTM and ANQGSEA. The CDR3 bases are TGCAGCGTTGACACAGGGTCCGGAAACACCATATATTTT. This gives the protein CSVDTGSGNTIYF.

The rearrangement uses TRBV7-8 and TRBJ1-1; 9 bases map to TRBD1. Losses at the gene ends were 3 bases for V and 3 bases for J; bases not matched to a gene: 5. This CDR3 has 15 residues. Germline V lookup: CDR1 SGHVS, CDR2 FQNEAQ. The CDR3 DNA reads as TGTGCCAGCAGCTTGAACAGGGGGCGAGACACTGAAGCTTTCTTT. As protein: CASSLNRGRDTEAFF.

This clonotype was counted only a few times. This chain links TRBV7-9 with TRBJ2-1; D uncertain. V lost 7 bases and J 0 bases, leaving 7 bases between the germline ends. This CDR3 is 13 amino acids long. From germline, CDR1 is SEHNR and CDR2 FQNEAQ (reference sequence). This chain's CDR3 is CASIRTSYNEQFF. The CDR3 nucleotides are TGTGCCAGCATCCGGACCTCCTACAATGAGCAGTTCTTC.

As for this clonotype: This could be a read error, since a much larger clone is one nucleotide away. The chain couples TRBV19 to TRBJ2-7; 7 nucleotides agree with TRBD2. The J segment lost 6 bases and the V segment lost 3 bases, leaving 8 bases of the junction unmatched. Germline lookup yields CDR1 LNHDA and CDR2 SQIVND (reference sequence). The CDR3 is 14 residues long. As DNA, the CDR3 is TGTGCCAGTAGTATGGGGGGGAACTTTCCCGAGCAGTACTTC. This gives the protein CASSMGGNFPEQYF.

This clonotype was counted a few times. V gene TRBV9 combines with J gene TRBJ2-1, with 14 bases matching TRBD2. The CDR3 runs to 16 residues. Germline lookup yields CDR1 SGDLS and CDR2 YYNGEE. V lost 3 bases and J lost 4; bases outside the gene matches: 3. In DNA, the CDR3 is TGTGCCAGCAGCGGTGGGACTAGCGGGAGTTACAATGAGCAGTTCTTC. Amino acid sequence: CASSGGTSGSYNEQFF.

This clonotype was counted at least ten times. V usage is TRBV11-1 and J usage is TRBJ2-5; TRBD2 matches 9 bases. From germline, CDR1 is SGHAT and CDR2 FQDESV (reference sequence). This CDR3 has 19 amino acids. The junction had 13 bases not matched to a gene; V was cut back by 2 bases and J by 0 bases. The CDR3 here is CASSLFGVLAGVYQETQYF. For the CDR3, the DNA is TGTGCCAGCAGCTTATTCGGAGTCTTAGCGGGGGTATACCAAGAGACCCAGTACTTC.

This clonotype has just a few counts. The chain uses TRBV12-3 or TRBV12-4 and TRBJ1-2; D uncertain. Trimming pared 0 bases from V and 4 bases from J, leaving 12 bases between. The CDR3 contains 15 residues. CDR3: CASSLARGSTYGYTF. CDR3 nucleotide sequence: TGTGCCAGCAGTTTAGCCCGGGGTAGTACCTATGGCTACACCTTC.

In this sample, this clonotype turned up a few times. The chain joins TRBV5-1 to TRBJ2-7, with 8 bases fitting TRBD2. The CDR3 runs to 16 residues. From germline, CDR1 is SGHRS and CDR2 YFSETQ. Losses at the gene ends were 4 bases for V and 0 bases for J; bases not matched to a gene: 9. The DNA for the CDR3 is TGCGCCAGCAGCGTTCCTTTAGCGGGACCCTCCTACGAGCAGTACTTC. Its protein product is CASSVPLAGPSYEQYF.

The chain links TRBV20-1 to TRBJ2-3, with D possibly TRBD1 on 6 matching bases. Germline V gene sequence: CDR1 DFQATT, CDR2 SNEGSKA (reference sequence). The CDR3 spans 14 residues. V shed 6 bases and J shed 2 bases, with 15 bases lying between them. This CDR3 is CSAPQGPFTDTQYF. DNA of the CDR3: TGCAGTGCACCGCAGGGGCCATTCACAGATACGCAGTATTTT.

This clonotype has only a few counts. This chain uses TRBV20-1 with TRBJ2-7, with TRBD2 identical over 12 bases. After removal of 1 base from V and 3 bases from J, the junction contained 1 base not matched to a gene. This CDR3 has 14 residues. The germline V gene encodes CDR1 DFQATT and CDR2 SNEGSKA (reference sequence). CDR3 residues: CSARVTSGGYEQYF. Written as DNA, the CDR3 is TGCAGTGCTAGAGTGACTAGCGGGGGCTACGAGCAGTACTTC.